Following are 2 T cell receptor beta chains from one sample sequenced in a study of cytomegalovirus exposure and HLA in healthy donors. It was with 60 Vbeta and 13 Jbeta primers that the PCR ran. Measured with immunoSEQ multiplex PCR; TCRdb has only the in-frame clones, and not every one. The sample lists around 140,000 clones; roughly 8.8% were seen once. Sequenced material: PBMCs. Every receptor here comes from a woman aged 40 to 49 in good health and CMV-seropositive.

This clone was seen repeatedly, ten times or more. J is TRBJ2-2 and V is TRBV4-2; no clear D. The CDR3 extends over 12 amino acids. V shed 4 bases and J shed 6 bases, with 6 bases lying between them. The germline V gene encodes CDR1 LGHNA and CDR2 YNFKEQ. The CDR3 nucleotides read TGTGCCAGCAGCCTCTCCTCCGGGGAGCTGTTTTTT. Translating it yields CASSLSSGELFF.

The chain employs TRBV9 and TRBJ2-5; 9 positions agree with TRBD1. In germline, CDR1 is SGDLS, CDR2 YYNGEE. CDR3 length equals 14 residues. V was pared by 3 bases and J by 4 bases, with 4 bases of the junction left unmatched. DNA of the CDR3: TGTGCCAGCAGCGCCCGACAGGGGGTAGAGACCCAGTACTTC. It specifies CASSARQGVETQYF.